These 18 T cell receptor beta chains came from one sample sequenced in a study of regulatory T cells in long-lasting Graves disease. Libraries of TCR beta came from iRepertoire HTBI primers plus Arm-PCR of CDR3 regions. TCRdb re-called the multiplex PCR reads with MiXCR, one entry per CDR3 protein. The sample contains about 470,000 distinct CDR3 sequences, 20% to 25% of which appear only once. Time point meaning: persistent/refractory GD, antithyroid drugs over 5 years with positive TRAb. PBMC RNA served as the TCR library source. The specimen was peripheral blood mononuclear cells (PBMCs), collected when the disease was refractory, from a patient treated with antithyroid drugs. These receptors came from a female donor with Graves disease.

This chain links TRBV11-2 with TRBJ2-2, with TRBD1 matching over 9 bases. The CDR3 sequence is 14 residues long. The germline CDR1 and CDR2 sequences are SGHAT and FQNNGV. The V segment lost 7 bases and the J segment 6 bases; nucleotides outside the gene matches: 6. The CDR3 is CASNPGQGSGELFF. As DNA, the CDR3 is TGTGCCAGCAACCCGGGACAGGGCTCCGGGGAGCTGTTTTTT.

This clonotype was observed at least ten times. CDR3 protein: CASLKPGLTNTGELFF. The CDR3 DNA reads TGTGCCAGTTTGAAACCGGGACTAACGAACACCGGGGAGCTGTTTTTT. The genes are TRBV28 and TRBJ2-2; 7 bases line up with TRBD2. V lost 9 bases and J lost 0; bases outside the gene matches: 10. The germline gives CDR1 MDHEN, CDR2 SYDVKM. CDR3 length equals 16 residues. The full variable domain, completed using reference TRBV28 and TRBJ2-2, is DVKVTQSSRYLVKRTGEKVFLECVQDMDHENMFWYRQDPGLGLRLIYFSYDVKMKEKGDIPEGYSVSREKKERFSLILESASTNQTSMYLCASLKPGLTNTGELFFGEGSRLTVL.

This clonotype was detected only a few times. This sequence joins TRBV5-1 and TRBJ2-7; TRBD2 matches at 10 bases. The CDR3 is 14 amino acids. Losses at the gene ends were 4 bases for V and 2 bases for J; bases not matched to a gene: 3. Germline assignment: CDR1 SGHRS and CDR2 YFSETQ. The CDR3 nucleotides read TGCGCCAGCAGCCCCCTAGCGGGGGCCTACGAGCAGTACTTC. It is translated as CASSPLAGAYEQYF. Supplemented by reference TRBV5-1 and TRBJ2-7, the full variable domain reads KAGVTQTPRYLIKTRGQQVTLSCSPISGHRSVSWYQQTPGQGLQFLFEYFSETQRNKGNFPGRFSGRQFSNSRSEMNVSTLELGDSALYLCASSPLAGAYEQYFGPGTRLTVT.

This clonotype was found many times. The chain uses TRBV7-6 and TRBJ1-2, with TRBD1 matching 8 bases. The CDR3 spans 15 residues. V shed 1 base, J shed 4 bases, and the junction held 5 bases outside the gene matches. The germline V gene has CDR1 SGHVS and CDR2 FNYEAQ. CDR3 residues: CASSLGQGAVYGYTF. The CDR3 DNA sequence: TGTGCCAGCAGCTTAGGTCAGGGGGCAGTCTATGGCTACACCTTC.

Turning to this clonotype: The CDR3 end shows no conserved phenylalanine or tryptophan, and so a read error is likely. The chain combines TRBV11-2 with TRBJ2-7; no firm D call. There are 12 residues in the CDR3. CDR1 and CDR2 from the germline V gene are SGHAT and FQNNGV. V was cut by 5 bases and J by 0 bases, with 5 bases left in between. CDR3 amino acids: CASSQDSYEQYS. The CDR3 DNA sequence: TGTGCCAGCAGCCAAGACTCCTACGAGCAGTACTCC.

This clonotype was seen many times. This sequence joins TRBV27 and TRBJ1-2; TRBD1 might be the D (6 bases). The V end was cut by 4 bases, the J end by 4 bases, with 19 bases between. CDR1 is MNHEY, CDR2 SMNVEV, per germline (reference sequence). The CDR3 runs to 16 residues. The CDR3 nucleotides are TGTGCCAGCAGTTCCCACCTCCGGGACAAAGTCTATGGCTACACCTTC. Translated: CASSSHLRDKVYGYTF.

The chain links TRBV27 to TRBJ2-3; tentatively, D is TRBD1 or TRBD2 (5 bases each). V gave up 2 bases and J gave up 7 bases, with 25 bases separating them. This CDR3 has 18 residues. CDR1 MNHEY and CDR2 SMNVEV come from the germline V gene (reference sequence). The CDR3 sequence is CASSLEETGPYQRNTQYF. The CDR3 region has the DNA TGTGCCAGCAGTTTAGAAGAAACGGGACCGTACCAAAGGAATACGCAGTATTTT.

Remarks on this clonotype: A much larger clone is a single base away; this may be a read error. This chain connects TRBV28 to TRBJ2-7, with a tentative D call TRBD2 (5 bases). This CDR3 is 13 amino acids long. V was trimmed by 5 bases and J by 10 bases, leaving 18 bases between them. The germline gives CDR1 MDHEN, CDR2 SYDVKM. The CDR3 spells CASSPTRLTQQYF. DNA for the CDR3: TGTGCCAGCAGTCCGACTCGACTAACGCAACAGTACTTC.

This clonotype has just a few counts. The chain recombines TRBV6-2 or TRBV6-3 with TRBJ1-2; D unclear. The CDR3 runs to 13 residues. CDR1 and CDR2 from the germline V gene are MNHEY and SVGEGT. Trimming stripped 2 bases from V and 7 bases from J, with 11 bases between. CDR3: CASSYAAEFGYTF. CDR3 in DNA: TGTGCCAGCAGTTACGCTGCAGAGTTTGGCTACACCTTC.

This clonotype appeared many times. The rearrangement joins TRBV2 to TRBJ1-2, with 9 positions matching TRBD1. This CDR3 has 15 residues. The germline V gene has CDR1 SNHLY and CDR2 FYNNEI. Germline trimming cut 5 bases from V and 5 bases from J; bases unmatched to any gene: 9. The CDR3 DNA reads TGTGCCAGCAGTCCCACACAGGGGGCATATTATGGCTACACCTTC. Translating it yields CASSPTQGAYYGYTF.

This clonotype occurred many times. J is TRBJ1-1 and V is TRBV28; D ambiguous. Trimming removed 7 bases from V and 8 bases from J, with 20 bases in between. This CDR3 is 14 amino acids long. Germline assignment: CDR1 MDHEN and CDR2 SYDVKM. CDR3 in DNA: TGTGCCAGCACCCCGGTGTCCCAGACGGGCGAAGCTTTCTTT. It yields the protein CASTPVSQTGEAFF.

In the case of this clonotype: One end of the junction is discordant with germline, which a read error may explain. V is TRBV11-3 and J is TRBJ2-5; 10 bases fit TRBD2. This CDR3 is 18 amino acids long. Germline V lookup: CDR1 SGHNT, CDR2 YENEEA. The chain's CDR3 is CAGSEYLGLAVNQETQYF. The CDR3 region has the DNA TGTGCCGGCAGCGAATACCTAGGACTAGCGGTAAACCAAGAGACCCAGTACTTC.

This clonotype has a handful of counts. The chain combines TRBV9 with TRBJ2-5; the match to TRBD1 covers 7 bases. The CDR3 has 15 residues. J was trimmed by 3 bases and V by 4 bases; bases with no gene match: 9. The germline gives CDR1 SGDLS, CDR2 YYNGEE. CDR3 DNA: TGTGCCAGCAGCCCAGACACCGGGACAGAAGAGACCCAGTACTTC. Translated, it gives CASSPDTGTEETQYF.

The chain is built from TRBV19 and TRBJ2-1; no clear D gene. Trimming left V 2 bases short and J 9 bases short, with 17 bases between. The CDR3 covers 15 residues. Germline V gene lookup returns CDR1 LNHDA and CDR2 SQIVND (reference sequence). CDR3 loop: CASSILRVQTGEQFF. The CDR3 DNA follows: TGTGCCAGTAGTATATTGAGAGTGCAGACCGGTGAGCAGTTCTTC.

The rearrangement uses TRBV30 and TRBJ2-2; D remains ambiguous. The CDR3 is made up of 14 amino acids. Germline loops: CDR1 GTSNPN, CDR2 SVGIG (reference sequence). V dropped 0 bases and J dropped 3 bases, with 8 bases sitting between them. This CDR3 reads CAWSVDADTGELFF. DNA for the CDR3: TGTGCCTGGAGTGTCGACGCGGACACCGGGGAGCTGTTTTTT.

V gene TRBV13 combines with J gene TRBJ2-7; 13 nucleotides match TRBD2. V gave up 5 bases and J gave up 1 base; unmatched junction bases: 5. The CDR3 consists of 16 residues. Germline V lookup: CDR1 PRHDT, CDR2 FYEKMQ (reference sequence). This CDR3 is CASSAGLAGESYEQYF. In DNA, the CDR3 is TGTGCCAGCAGCGCCGGACTAGCGGGAGAGTCCTACGAGCAGTACTTC.

The chain couples TRBV7-2 to TRBJ2-7; 9 nucleotides agree with TRBD2. Germline values: CDR1 SGHTA, CDR2 FQGNSA. This CDR3 contains 16 residues. Trimming removed 5 bases from V and 2 bases from J; junction bases left unmatched: 10. The CDR3 region is CASSRQIAGVAYEQYF. CDR3 DNA sequence: TGTGCCAGCAGCCGGCAAATAGCGGGAGTGGCCTACGAGCAGTACTTC.

The J gene is TRBJ1-2, the V gene TRBV13; TRBD1 matches 7 bases. CDR1 is PRHDT, CDR2 FYEKMQ, per germline (reference sequence). With 4 bases clipped from V and 4 bases from J, the junction kept 6 bases outside the gene matches. This CDR3 spans 14 amino acids. The DNA for the CDR3 is TGTGCCAGCAGCTATCAGGGGGAGTCCTATGGCTACACCTTC. Residues: CASSYQGESYGYTF.